This is a list of T cell receptor beta chains from one sample in a study of blood T cell repertoires in COVID-19. TCRdb's copy holds only in-frame clones and misses some; the assay was immunoSEQ multiplex PCR. Among more than 140,000 clones listed, just over 85% were seen once. The specimen sequenced was peripheral blood. Receptor source: a woman aged 60-70 years with acute or convalescent COVID-19. The CDR3 runs from the conserved cysteine through the conserved F or W. The D gene is left open where the match is weak. Size is stated for part of the rows, as once, few or many counts, or as a class when the clone is expanded.

v_gene	d_gene	abundance	j_gene	CDR3nt	CDR3aa
TRBV27	.	.	TRBJ1-5	TGTGCCAGCAGTCACGGACAGTTTGGTCAGCCCCAGCATTTT	CASSHGQFGQPQHF
TRBV3-1/TRBV3-2	TRBD2	.	TRBJ2-7	TGTGCCAGCAGCCAAGGACTAGCGGGGGGGGTTTTCTACGAGCAGTACTTC	CASSQGLAGGVFYEQYF
TRBV9	.	.	TRBJ2-7	TGTGCCAGCAGCGTAGAGGCAGGGGTGTCCTACGAGCAGTACTTC	CASSVEAGVSYEQYF
TRBV12-5	.	.	TRBJ2-2	TGTGCTAGTGGTTTGAGGGGGGGCGAGTGGACCGGGGAGCTGTTTTTT	CASGLRGGEWTGELFF
TRBV3-1/TRBV3-2	.	.	TRBJ2-7	TGTGCCAGCAGCCTCGACAGGAGCTCCTACGAGCAGTACTTC	CASSLDRSSYEQYF
TRBV5-1	.	.	TRBJ1-6	TGCGCCAGCAGCTTGCCCCCCCCGGCGGGGCCATATAATTCACCCCTCCACTTT	CASSLPPPAGPYNSPLHF
TRBV4-2	TRBD2	.	TRBJ2-1	TGTGCCAGCAGCCGAAGACTAGCGGGGAGCAATGAGCAGTTCTTC	CASSRRLAGSNEQFF
TRBV7-2	.	.	TRBJ1-1	TGTGCCAGCAGCTTAGTGGGGGCCAGTGAAGCTTTCTTT	CASSLVGASEAFF
TRBV5-1	TRBD1	.	TRBJ2-5	TGCGCCAGCAGCTTGTCCGCCAGGGCAGGGGGTGGCGAGACCCAGTACTTC	CASSLSARAGGGETQYF
TRBV5-8	.	.	TRBJ1-1	TGTGCCAGCAGCCCGACCGGGGGACGAACTGAAGCTTTCTTT	CASSPTGGRTEAFF
TRBV5-1	TRBD1	.	TRBJ1-2	TGCGCCAGCAGCTCCGCCGGACAGGACTCTAACTATGGCTACACCTTC	CASSSAGQDSNYGYTF
TRBV10-3	TRBD2	.	TRBJ2-3	TGTGCCATCAGTTCCCCGGGGGGGCTTACAGATACGCAGTATTTT	CAISSPGGLTDTQYF
TRBV11-3	TRBD2	few	TRBJ2-1	TGTGCCAGCAGCGCAGGACTAGCGGGGGGCTATGAGCAGTTCTTC	CASSAGLAGGYEQFF
TRBV11-2	TRBD1	.	TRBJ2-4	TGTGCCAGCACTACGTACAGGGGAAGGATGGCCAAAAACATTCAGTACTTC	CASTTYRGRMAKNIQYF
TRBV6-5	.	.	TRBJ1-1	TGTGCCAGCAGTTATCATATTACCTACGGGGCTTTCTTT	CASSYHITYGAFF
TRBV28	.	.	TRBJ1-2	TGTGCCAGCAGTTTAAGGGGGGGCTACTATGGCTACACCTTC	CASSLRGGYYGYTF
TRBV3-1/TRBV3-2	TRBD2	.	TRBJ2-3	TGTGCCAGCAGCCTCAAGCGGGGGAACACAGATACGCAGTATTTT	CASSLKRGNTDTQYF
TRBV5-6	.	.	TRBJ2-1	TGTGCCAGCAGCTTGGACCCGGGAAGTAATGAGCAGTTCTTC	CASSLDPGSNEQFF
TRBV28	TRBD1	.	TRBJ1-4	TGTGCCAGCAGTCCGACAGGGGGAGATGAAAAACTGTTTTTT	CASSPTGGDEKLFF
TRBV7-2	.	.	TRBJ2-5	TGTGCCAGCAGCCCCAATCGGGGGGAGACCCAGTACTTC	CASSPNRGETQYF
TRBV4-2	TRBD2	.	TRBJ2-3	TGTGCCAGCAGCCAACGAACTAGCGGGCTTAGCACAGATACGCAGTATTTT	CASSQRTSGLSTDTQYF
TRBV9	TRBD1	.	TRBJ2-3	TGTGCCAGCAGCGGGACAGGGGGCCCAGATACGCAGTATTTT	CASSGTGGPDTQYF
TRBV20-1	.	once	TRBJ2-7	TGCAGTGCTAGTGGGGCGGCGGAGGGCTTAGACGAGCAGTACTTC	CSASGAAEGLDEQYF
TRBV6-4	TRBD1	.	TRBJ2-2	TGTGCCAGCAGTGACAGAGGGGGCGGCACCGGGGAGCTGTTTTTT	CASSDRGGGTGELFF
TRBV5-4	.	.	TRBJ2-1	TGTGCCAGCAGCTCGACCCGCCGCGGGGAGGAGCAGTTCTTC	CASSSTRRGEEQFF
TRBV5-1	.	.	TRBJ2-3	TGCGCCTCCTCATCACCCACCACCTACACAGATACGCAGTATTTT	CASSSPTTYTDTQYF
TRBV11-2	.	.	TRBJ1-1	TGTGCCAGCAGCTCGGACAGCCTGAACACTGAAGCTTTCTTT	CASSSDSLNTEAFF
TRBV12-3/TRBV12-4	.	once	TRBJ2-2	TGTGCCAGCAGTTTACCCCTGGGCAGGGAGCTGTTTTTT	CASSLPLGRELFF
TRBV6-2/TRBV6-3	TRBD1	once	TRBJ2-2	TGTGCCAGCAGCAGACCGCGGACAGGAAACACCGGGGAGCTGTTTTTT	CASSRPRTGNTGELFF
TRBV18	TRBD2	.	TRBJ2-3	TGTGCCAGCTCACCCCGCCGGACTAGCGGGGGCACAGATACGCAGTATTTT	CASSPRRTSGGTDTQYF
TRBV4-2	.	many	TRBJ2-3	TGTGCCAGCAGCCAAGAGGGGAGCCCCAGGAGCGATACGCAGTATTTT	CASSQEGSPRSDTQYF
TRBV9	TRBD1	.	TRBJ1-1	TGTGCCAGCAGCGTAGGGGACAGGATGAACACTGAAGCTTTCTTT	CASSVGDRMNTEAFF
TRBV9	.	.	TRBJ2-2	TGTGCCAGCAGCGCCCCATTGCGGCCCGGGGAGCTGTTTTTT	CASSAPLRPGELFF
TRBV12-3/TRBV12-4	.	.	TRBJ1-2	TGTGCCAGCAGTTTGCGGGATGGCTACACCTTC	CASSLRDGYTF
TRBV6-1	TRBD1	.	TRBJ1-1	TGTGCCAGCAGTGAAAGGGACAGGGGACTGAACACTGAAGCTTTCTTT	CASSERDRGLNTEAFF
TRBV28	.	.	TRBJ1-6	TGTGCCAGCAGCCCTGGGGGGTATCCACTCCTTTCACCCCTCCACTTT	CASSPGGYPLLSPLHF
TRBV5-4	TRBD1	.	TRBJ2-5	TGTGCCAGCAGCTTGGGCAGGGGGACGGAGACCCAGTACTTC	CASSLGRGTETQYF
TRBV6-5	.	.	TRBJ1-5	TGTGCCAGCAGTTACTCGAGTCCTAGCAATCAGCCCCAGCATTTT	CASSYSSPSNQPQHF
TRBV29-1	TRBD1	.	TRBJ2-3	TGCAGCGTTGGGACCGGGACAGGGTCAGATACGCAGTATTTT	CSVGTGTGSDTQYF
TRBV29-1	TRBD1	.	TRBJ2-4	TGCAGCGTAGCCACCGGGACAGGGGTTCAGTACTTC	CSVATGTGVQYF
TRBV19	.	.	TRBJ1-2	TGTGCCAGTAGTGAGCCAGGGACTTCTAACTATGGCTACACCTTC	CASSEPGTSNYGYTF
TRBV11-3	TRBD1	.	TRBJ2-3	TGTGCCAGCAGCCCTCGGAGGACAGGAAGCACAGATACGCAGTATTTT	CASSPRRTGSTDTQYF
TRBV30	TRBD1	few	TRBJ2-7	TGTGCCTGGAGTATGGGGACAGGGGTCTACGAGCAGTACTTC	CAWSMGTGVYEQYF
TRBV5-6	.	.	TRBJ1-5	TGTGCCAGCAGCTTTTACCAGGGCAATCAGCCCCAGCATTTT	CASSFYQGNQPQHF
TRBV18	.	.	TRBJ2-5	TGTGCCAGCTCACCACCTGGACTGTACCAAGAGACCCAGTACTTC	CASSPPGLYQETQYF
TRBV7-9	TRBD1	few	TRBJ2-3	TGTGCCAGCAGCTTGACAGGGAGCACAGATACGCAGTATTTT	CASSLTGSTDTQYF
TRBV6-5	.	.	TRBJ1-2	TGTGCCAGCACCCAAGGGGACTATGGCTACACCTTC	CASTQGDYGYTF